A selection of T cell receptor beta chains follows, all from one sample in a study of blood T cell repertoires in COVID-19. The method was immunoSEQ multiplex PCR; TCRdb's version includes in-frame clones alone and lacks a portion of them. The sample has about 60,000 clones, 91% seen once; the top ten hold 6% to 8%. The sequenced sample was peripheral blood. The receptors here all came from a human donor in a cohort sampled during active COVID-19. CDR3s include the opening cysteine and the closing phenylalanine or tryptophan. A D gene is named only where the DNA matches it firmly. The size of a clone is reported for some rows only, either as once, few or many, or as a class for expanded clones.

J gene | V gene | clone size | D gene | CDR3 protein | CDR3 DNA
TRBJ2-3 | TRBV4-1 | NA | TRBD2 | CASSPRLAGDPDTQYF | TGCGCCAGCAGCCCCCGACTAGCGGGAGACCCAGATACGCAGTATTTT
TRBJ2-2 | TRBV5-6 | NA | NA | CASSFGGGELFF | TGTGCCAGCAGCTTTGGCGGTGGGGAGCTGTTTTTT
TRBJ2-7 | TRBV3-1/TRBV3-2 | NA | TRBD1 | CASSQRAGTGTYEQYF | TGTGCCAGCAGCCAAAGGGCCGGGACAGGGACCTACGAGCAGTACTTC
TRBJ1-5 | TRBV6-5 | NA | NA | CASSLGQGLPQHF | TGTGCCAGCTCATTGGGGCAGGGCCTGCCCCAGCATTTT
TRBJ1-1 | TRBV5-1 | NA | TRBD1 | CASSSWTGRNTEAFF | TGCGCCAGCAGCTCCTGGACAGGTAGGAACACTGAAGCTTTCTTT
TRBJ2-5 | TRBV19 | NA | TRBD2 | CASSIAPPGSGSQETQYF | TGTGCCAGTAGTATAGCCCCTCCGGGTAGCGGGAGCCAAGAGACCCAGTACTTC
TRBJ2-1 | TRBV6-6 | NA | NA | CASTEAYNEQFF | TGTGCCAGCACCGAGGCCTACAATGAGCAGTTCTTC
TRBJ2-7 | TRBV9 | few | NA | CASSVGTEIYEQYF | TGTGCCAGCAGCGTAGGCACTGAGATCTACGAGCAGTACTTC
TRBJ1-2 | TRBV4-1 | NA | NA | CASSQDSTRLYRVDYGYTF | TGCGCCAGCAGCCAAGATTCAACGAGACTGTACAGGGTTGACTATGGCTACACCTTC
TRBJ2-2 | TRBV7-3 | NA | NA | CASSLGQHNTGELFF | TGTGCCAGCAGCCTTGGACAGCACAACACCGGGGAGCTGTTTTTT
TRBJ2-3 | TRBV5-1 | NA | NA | CASSLGNRAASDTQYF | TGCGCCAGCAGCTTGGGGAACAGGGCGGCCTCAGATACGCAGTATTTT
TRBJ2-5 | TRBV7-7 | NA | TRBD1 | CASSPRTGLQETQYF | TGTGCTAGCAGCCCCCGGACAGGGCTGCAAGAGACCCAGTACTTC
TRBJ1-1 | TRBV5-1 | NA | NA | CASSTTSEGTEAFF | TGCGCCAGCAGCACAACCAGCGAGGGAACTGAAGCTTTCTTT
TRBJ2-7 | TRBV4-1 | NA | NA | CASSQEDQFSYEQYF | TGCGCCAGCAGCCAAGAAGATCAGTTCTCCTACGAGCAGTACTTC
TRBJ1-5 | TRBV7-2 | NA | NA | CASSLARGNNQPQHF | TGTGCCAGCAGCTTAGCGAGGGGGAACAATCAGCCCCAGCATTTT
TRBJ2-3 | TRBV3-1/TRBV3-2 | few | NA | CASSQDLASDTQYF | TGTGCCAGCAGCCAAGATCTAGCGTCAGATACGCAGTATTTT
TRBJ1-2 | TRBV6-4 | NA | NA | CASSDSAGVYGYTF | TGTGCCAGCAGTGACTCAGCAGGGGTTTATGGCTACACCTTC